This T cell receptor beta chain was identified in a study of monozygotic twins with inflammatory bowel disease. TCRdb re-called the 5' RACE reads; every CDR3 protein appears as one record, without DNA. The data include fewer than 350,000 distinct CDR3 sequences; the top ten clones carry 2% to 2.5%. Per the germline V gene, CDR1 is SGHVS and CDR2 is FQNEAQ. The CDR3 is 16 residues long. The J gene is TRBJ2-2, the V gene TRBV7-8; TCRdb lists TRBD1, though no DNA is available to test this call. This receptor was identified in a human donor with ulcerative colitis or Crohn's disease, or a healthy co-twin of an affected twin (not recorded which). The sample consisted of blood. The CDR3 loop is CASSLAVSGAAGELFF.